This T cell receptor (beta chain) comes out of a study of shared clonotypes between healthy human individuals. Sequencing was performed with immunoSEQ multiplex PCR; in TCRdb, only in-frame clones are kept and a portion is missing. There are about 1.5 million clones in the sample; 96% occur only once, and approximately 1.1% lies in the top ten. Germline V lookup: CDR1 SNHLY, CDR2 FYNNEI. Trimming stripped 5 bases from V and 9 bases from J, with 17 bases between. This CDR3 is 14 amino acids long. Everyone who donated was a Caucasian adult who lived in Nashville, Tennessee. Subsets obtained from CD4+ cells comprised CD45RA+ naive and CD45RA-negative memory cells.

This sequence originates from a man younger than 45 in good health. The material sequenced was naive CD4+ T cells sorted from blood. Sample subset: CD45RA+ positively selected. The rearrangement links TRBV2 to TRBJ2-1, with a possible D match to TRBD2 (5 bases). CDR3 sequence reads: CASSSGRPVGEQFF. The CDR3, as DNA: TGTGCCAGCAGTAGCGGTAGACCCGTAGGTGAGCAGTTCTTC.